The 9 T cell receptor beta chains listed next were all sequenced from one sample in a study of blood T cell repertoires in COVID-19. This table comes from immunoSEQ multiplex PCR, and its TCRdb copy is limited to in-frame clones, with some not included. The sample includes 60,000 to 65,000 clones, around 85% of them seen just once. Sequencing used peripheral blood. Receptors were obtained from a woman older than 75 with active or convalescent COVID-19.

The V gene is TRBV7-8, the J gene TRBJ2-7; D uncertain. V dropped 5 bases and J dropped 1 base, with 3 bases sitting between them. This CDR3 has 11 residues. Germline values: CDR1 SGHVS, CDR2 FQNEAQ. CDR3 sequence: CASSPSYEQYF. In nucleotides, the CDR3 is TGTGCCAGCAGCCCTTCCTACGAGCAGTACTTC. The entire variable domain, with the rest obtained from reference TRBV7-8 and TRBJ2-7, is as follows: GAGVSQSPRYKVAKRGQDVALRCDPISGHVSLFWYQQALGQGPEFLTYFQNEAQLDKSGLPSDRFFAERPEGSVSTLKIQRTQQEDSAVYLCASSPSYEQYFGPGTRLTVT.

The chain links TRBV7-6 to TRBJ2-3; 7 bases are shared with TRBD2. The CDR3 has 16 amino acids. V was pared by 5 bases and J by 6 bases, with 14 bases of the junction left unmatched. Per the germline V gene, CDR1 is SGHVS and CDR2 is FNYEAQ. CDR3 loop: CASSHLGGGGSDTQYF. The CDR3 DNA reads as TGTGCCAGCAGCCACCTGGGCGGGGGAGGTAGCGATACGCAGTATTTT.

The chain uses TRBV6-1 and TRBJ2-6; TRBD1 matches 8 bases. V trimming: 3 bases; J trimming: 0 bases; junction bases outside the gene matches: 4. Germline assignment: CDR1 MNHNS and CDR2 SASEGT. CDR3 length: 17 residues. The CDR3 DNA sequence: TGTGCCAGCAGTGATCCGGGACAGGTCTCTGGGGCCAACGTCCTGACTTTC. It codes for CASSDPGQVSGANVLTF.

The CDR3 region has the DNA TGTGCCAGCAGCCCCAGGACAGTACGGCCGGGAACCTACGAGCAGTACTTC. Amino acid sequence: CASSPRTVRPGTYEQYF. This rearrangement joins TRBV7-8 to TRBJ2-7; tentative D call: TRBD1 (6 bases). CDR1 SGHVS and CDR2 FQNEAQ come from the germline V gene. This CDR3 is 17 amino acids long. V shed 5 bases and J shed 2 bases, with 22 bases lying between them.

The gene calls are TRBV5-1 and TRBJ2-7; weak D call: TRBD1 (6 bases). The germline V and J ends were trimmed by 1 base and 6 bases, with 14 bases remaining between them. The CDR3 sequence is 14 residues long. Per germline, CDR1 SGHRS and CDR2 YFSETQ. The CDR3 spells CASSLFTGSGEQYF. CDR3 in DNA: TGCGCCAGCAGCTTGTTTACAGGGTCGGGCGAGCAGTACTTC.

The CDR3 loop reads CASSRGMGPAGKLFF. CDR3 DNA: TGTGCCAGCAGCCGGGGGATGGGGCCGGCGGGAAAACTGTTTTTT. The chain employs TRBV11-2 and TRBJ1-4; possibly TRBD1 for D (5 bases). The CDR3 extends over 15 amino acids. Per germline, CDR1 SGHAT and CDR2 FQNNGV. Trimming cost V 5 bases and J 10 bases, with 20 bases left between them.

The chain links TRBV6-5 to TRBJ1-5, with D maybe TRBD1 (6 bases). Trimming cost V 5 bases and J 4 bases, with 12 bases left between them. The CDR3 loop spans 14 amino acids. The V gene's germline CDR1 is MNHEY and CDR2 SVGAGI. CDR3 nucleotides: TGTGCCAGCAGTACAGGGATTTGGAATCAGCCCCAGCATTTT. Translated: CASSTGIWNQPQHF.

The chain joins TRBV5-1 to TRBJ1-1; no definite D call. The germline V gene has CDR1 SGHRS and CDR2 YFSETQ. V dropped 4 bases and J dropped 1 base, with 14 bases sitting between them. The CDR3 has 15 amino acids. The CDR3 DNA is TGCGCCAGCAGCCCGGACGGGAGGACGAACACTGAAGCTTTCTTT. Amino acids: CASSPDGRTNTEAFF.

The J gene is TRBJ2-1, the V gene TRBV7-2; TRBD2 agrees at 10 bases. The CDR3 contains 17 residues. CDR1 and CDR2 (germline): SGHTA, FQGNSA. V lost 4 bases, J lost 2 bases, and 8 bases stayed unmatched. This CDR3 reads CASSSTPTSGAYNEQFF. CDR3 sequence (DNA): TGTGCCAGCAGCTCTACTCCTACTAGCGGGGCCTACAATGAGCAGTTCTTC.